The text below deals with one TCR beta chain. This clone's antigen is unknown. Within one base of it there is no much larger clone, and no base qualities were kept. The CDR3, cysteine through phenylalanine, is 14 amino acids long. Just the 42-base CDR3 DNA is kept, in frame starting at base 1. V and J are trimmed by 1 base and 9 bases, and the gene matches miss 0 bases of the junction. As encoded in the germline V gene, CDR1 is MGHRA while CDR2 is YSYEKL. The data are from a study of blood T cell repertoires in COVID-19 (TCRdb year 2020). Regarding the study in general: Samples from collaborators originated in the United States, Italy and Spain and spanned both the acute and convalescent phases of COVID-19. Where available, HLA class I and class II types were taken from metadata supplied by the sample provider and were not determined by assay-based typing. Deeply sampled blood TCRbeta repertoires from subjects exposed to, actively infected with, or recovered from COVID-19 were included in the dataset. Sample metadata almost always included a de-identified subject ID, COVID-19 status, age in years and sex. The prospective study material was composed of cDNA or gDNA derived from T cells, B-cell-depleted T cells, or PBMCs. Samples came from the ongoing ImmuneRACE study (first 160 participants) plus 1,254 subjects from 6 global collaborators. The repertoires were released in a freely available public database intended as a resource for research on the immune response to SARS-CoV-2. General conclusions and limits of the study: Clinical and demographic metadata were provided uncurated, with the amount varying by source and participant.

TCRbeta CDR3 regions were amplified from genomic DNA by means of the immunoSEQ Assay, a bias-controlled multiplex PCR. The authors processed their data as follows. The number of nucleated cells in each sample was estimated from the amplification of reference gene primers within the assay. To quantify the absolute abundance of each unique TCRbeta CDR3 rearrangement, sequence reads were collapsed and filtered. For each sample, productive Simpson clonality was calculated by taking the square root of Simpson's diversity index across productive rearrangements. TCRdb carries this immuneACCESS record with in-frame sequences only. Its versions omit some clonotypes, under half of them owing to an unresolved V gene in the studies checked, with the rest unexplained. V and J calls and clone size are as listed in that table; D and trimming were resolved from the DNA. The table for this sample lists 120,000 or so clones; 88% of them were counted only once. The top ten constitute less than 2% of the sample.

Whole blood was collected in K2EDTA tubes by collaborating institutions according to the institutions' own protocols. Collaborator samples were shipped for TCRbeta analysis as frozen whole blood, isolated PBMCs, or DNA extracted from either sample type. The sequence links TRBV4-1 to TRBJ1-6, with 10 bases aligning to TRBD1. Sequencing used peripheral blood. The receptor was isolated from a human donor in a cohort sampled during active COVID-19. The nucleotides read TGCGCCAGCAGCCAAGGACAGGGGGCTTCACCCCTCCACTTT. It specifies CASSQGQGASPLHF.